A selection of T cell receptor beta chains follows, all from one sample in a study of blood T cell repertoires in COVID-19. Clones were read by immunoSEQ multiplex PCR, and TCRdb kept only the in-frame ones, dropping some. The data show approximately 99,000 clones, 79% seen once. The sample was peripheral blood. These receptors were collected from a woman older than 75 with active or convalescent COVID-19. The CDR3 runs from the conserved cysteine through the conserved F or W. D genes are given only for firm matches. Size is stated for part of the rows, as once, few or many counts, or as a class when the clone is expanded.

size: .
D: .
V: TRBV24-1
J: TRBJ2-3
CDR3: CATSALWGGTDTQYF
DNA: TGTGCCACCAGTGCCCTTTGGGGGGGCACAGATACGCAGTATTTT

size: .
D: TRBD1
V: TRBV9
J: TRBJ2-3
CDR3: CASSVVSQGATDTQYF
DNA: TGTGCCAGCAGCGTAGTCAGTCAGGGGGCTACAGATACGCAGTATTTT

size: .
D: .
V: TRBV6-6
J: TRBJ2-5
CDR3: CASSGGGETQYF
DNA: TGTGCCAGCTCGGGGGGCGGGGAGACCCAGTACTTC

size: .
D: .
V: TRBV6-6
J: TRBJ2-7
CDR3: CASSRGTDEQYF
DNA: TGTGCCAGCAGTCGCGGGACTGACGAGCAGTACTTC

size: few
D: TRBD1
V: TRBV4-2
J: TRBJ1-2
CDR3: CASSQDVQGDYGYTF
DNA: TGTGCCAGCAGCCAAGATGTACAGGGGGACTATGGCTACACCTTC

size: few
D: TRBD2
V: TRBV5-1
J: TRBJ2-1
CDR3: CASSLLAGGPSSYNEQFF
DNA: TGCGCCAGCAGCCTCTTAGCGGGAGGCCCCAGCTCCTACAATGAGCAGTTCTTC

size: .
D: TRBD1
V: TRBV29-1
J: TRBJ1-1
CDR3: CSVEQGGFTEAFF
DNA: TGCAGCGTTGAACAGGGGGGATTCACTGAAGCTTTCTTT

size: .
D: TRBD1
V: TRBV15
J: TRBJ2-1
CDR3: CATSRALTGLYNEQFF
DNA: TGTGCCACCAGCAGAGCCCTGACAGGGCTTTACAATGAGCAGTTCTTC

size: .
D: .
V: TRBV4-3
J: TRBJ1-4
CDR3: CASSQDRGGATKKLFF
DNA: TGCGCCAGCAGCCAAGATAGGGGGGGCGCGACTAAAAAACTGTTTTTT

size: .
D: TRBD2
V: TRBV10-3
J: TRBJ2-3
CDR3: CAIAASGDTDTQYF
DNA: TGTGCCATCGCGGCTAGCGGGGACACAGATACGCAGTATTTT

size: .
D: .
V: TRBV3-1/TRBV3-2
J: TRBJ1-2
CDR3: CASSQVDRIANYGYTF
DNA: TGTGCCAGCAGCCAAGTAGACAGGATAGCTAACTATGGCTACACCTTC

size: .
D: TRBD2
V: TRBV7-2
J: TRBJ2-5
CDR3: CASSYILAGLQETQYF
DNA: TGTGCCAGCAGCTATATACTAGCGGGCCTCCAAGAGACCCAGTACTTC

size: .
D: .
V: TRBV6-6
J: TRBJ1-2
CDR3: CASSPGRVGGYTF
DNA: TGTGCCAGCAGTCCCGGGAGGGTCGGAGGCTACACCTTC

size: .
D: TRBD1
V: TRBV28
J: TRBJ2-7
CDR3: CASSQGTGVEQYF
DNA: TGTGCCAGCAGTCAGGGGACAGGGGTCGAGCAGTACTTC

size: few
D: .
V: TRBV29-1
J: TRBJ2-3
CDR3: CSVGQKQYF
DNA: TGCAGCGTTGGTCAAAAGCAGTATTTT

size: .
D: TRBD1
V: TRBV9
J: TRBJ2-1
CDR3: CASSEPPGQGLSNEQFF
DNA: TGTGCCAGCAGCGAGCCCCCGGGACAGGGTTTGTCGAATGAGCAGTTCTTC

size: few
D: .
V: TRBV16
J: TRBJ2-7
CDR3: CASSQSPDYEQYF
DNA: TGTGCCAGCAGCCAATCGCCAGACTACGAGCAGTACTTC

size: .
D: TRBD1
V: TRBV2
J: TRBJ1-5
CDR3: CASSEGQGWQPQHF
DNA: TGTGCCAGCAGTGAGGGACAGGGATGGCAGCCCCAGCATTTT

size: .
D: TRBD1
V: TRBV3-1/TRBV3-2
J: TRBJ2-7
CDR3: CASSQAGGQYF
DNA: TGTGCCAGCAGCCAGGCAGGGGGTCAGTACTTC

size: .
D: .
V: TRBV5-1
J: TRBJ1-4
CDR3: CASSLDSPRTNEKLFF
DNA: TGTGCCAGCAGCCTAGACAGCCCTCGAACTAATGAAAAACTGTTTTTT

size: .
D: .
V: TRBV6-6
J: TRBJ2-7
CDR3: CASGSRGRSYEQYF
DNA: TGTGCCAGCGGCAGTAGAGGAAGGTCCTACGAGCAGTACTTC

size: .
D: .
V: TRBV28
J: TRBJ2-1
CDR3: CASSYVEQAYNEQFF
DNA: TGTGCCAGCAGCTACGTGGAACAGGCTTACAATGAGCAGTTCTTC

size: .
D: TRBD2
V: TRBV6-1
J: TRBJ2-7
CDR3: CASASGSSYEQYF
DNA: TGTGCCAGCGCTAGCGGGAGCTCCTACGAGCAGTACTTC

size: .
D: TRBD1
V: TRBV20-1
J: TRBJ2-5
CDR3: CSSGTEETQYF
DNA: TGCAGTTCCGGGACAGAAGAGACCCAGTACTTC

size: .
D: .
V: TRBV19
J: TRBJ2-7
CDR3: CASSRGGPNYEQYF
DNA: TGTGCCAGTAGTAGAGGGGGTCCGAACTACGAGCAGTACTTC

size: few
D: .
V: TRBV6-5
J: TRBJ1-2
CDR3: CASAQVYYGYTF
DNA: TGTGCCAGTGCACAGGTCTACTATGGCTACACCTTC

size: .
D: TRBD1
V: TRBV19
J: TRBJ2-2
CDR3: CASIRTGGTGELFF
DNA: TGTGCCAGTATAAGGACAGGGGGCACCGGGGAGCTGTTTTTT

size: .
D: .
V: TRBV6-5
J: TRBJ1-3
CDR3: CASSYGQGTGNTIYF
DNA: TGTGCCAGCAGTTACGGTCAGGGGACTGGAAACACCATATATTTT

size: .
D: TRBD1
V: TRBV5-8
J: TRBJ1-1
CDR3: CASSLWGGQGNTEAFF
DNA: TGTGCCAGCAGCTTGTGGGGGGGACAGGGTAACACTGAAGCTTTCTTT

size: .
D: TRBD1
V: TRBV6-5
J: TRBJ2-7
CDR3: CASSTRDSLDEQYF
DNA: TGTGCCAGCAGCACTCGGGACAGTCTTGACGAGCAGTACTTC

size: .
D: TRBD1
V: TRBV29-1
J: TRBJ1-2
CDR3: CSVESDGTGAINYGYTF
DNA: TGCAGCGTTGAGTCCGACGGGACAGGGGCTATTAACTATGGCTACACCTTC

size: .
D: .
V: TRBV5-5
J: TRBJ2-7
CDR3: CASSTGSSRYEQYF
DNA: TGTGCCAGCAGCACCGGGTCCTCCCGGTACGAGCAGTACTTC

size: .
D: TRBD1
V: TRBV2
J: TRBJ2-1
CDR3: CASSEQGGDEQFF
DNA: TGTGCCAGCAGTGAACAAGGGGGCGATGAGCAGTTCTTC

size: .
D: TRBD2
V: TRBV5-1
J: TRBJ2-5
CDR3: CASSLEASGLLQETQYF
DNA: TGTGCCAGCAGCTTGGAGGCTAGCGGGCTCCTACAAGAGACCCAGTACTTC

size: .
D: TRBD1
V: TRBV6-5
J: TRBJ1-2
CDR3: CASSRTGLLYGYTF
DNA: TGTGCCAGCAGCAGGACAGGGTTATTATATGGCTACACCTTC

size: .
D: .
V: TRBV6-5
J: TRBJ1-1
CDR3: CATTNRNMNTEAFF
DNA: TGTGCCACCACCAACAGGAATATGAACACTGAAGCTTTCTTT

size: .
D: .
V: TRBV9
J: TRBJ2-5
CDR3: CASSVGQAQVTQYF
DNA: TGTGCCAGCAGCGTAGGGCAGGCTCAAGTGACCCAGTACTTC

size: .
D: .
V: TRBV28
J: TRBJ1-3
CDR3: CASSFRGSGNTIYF
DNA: TGTGCCAGCAGTTTTCGGGGCTCTGGAAACACCATATATTTT

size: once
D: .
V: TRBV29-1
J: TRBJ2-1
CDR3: CSALDSEQFF
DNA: TGCAGCGCCCTGGACAGTGAGCAGTTCTTC

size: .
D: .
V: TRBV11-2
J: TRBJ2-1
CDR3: CASSLGLGGQFF
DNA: TGTGCCAGCAGCTTGGGACTCGGCGGGCAGTTCTTC

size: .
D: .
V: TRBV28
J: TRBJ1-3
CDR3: CASSSYRDRSGNTIYF
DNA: TGTGCCAGCAGTTCCTACAGGGATCGTTCTGGAAACACCATATATTTT

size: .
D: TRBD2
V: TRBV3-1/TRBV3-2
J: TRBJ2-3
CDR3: CASSQDRSTSFLYF
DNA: TGTGCCAGCAGCCAAGATAGGTCGACTAGCTTTCTGTATTTT

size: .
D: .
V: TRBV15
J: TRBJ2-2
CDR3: CATSRGTLNTGELFF
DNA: TGTGCCACCAGCAGAGGGACTTTAAACACCGGGGAGCTGTTTTTT